Listed below are T cell receptor beta chains from one sample, sequenced in a study of T cells expressing NK-cell markers. TCRdb re-called the 5' RACE reads and shows each CDR3 protein once, DNA omitted. The ten most abundant clones cover 1.4% of a sample with fewer than 550,000 distinct CDR3 sequences. The sample consisted of blood T cells: a sorted CD56 or NKG2C T cell subset, CD4+ or CD8+ T cells, or bulk PBMC T cells (not recorded which). The receptors here all came from a woman aged 45 to 65 in good health. Both conserved end residues are part of each CDR3.

CDR3aa: CASSFQQGVYGYTF
v_gene: TRBV5-1
j_gene: TRBJ1-2

CDR3aa: CASSFFGTANTEAFF
v_gene: TRBV5-6
j_gene: TRBJ1-1

CDR3aa: CASSVGRTGGNEQFF
v_gene: TRBV9
j_gene: TRBJ2-1

CDR3aa: CSARDLGQGASELFF
v_gene: TRBV20-1
j_gene: TRBJ2-2

CDR3aa: CASSQTSYEQFF
v_gene: TRBV7-2
j_gene: TRBJ2-1

CDR3aa: CSASGLVGRTYEQYF
v_gene: TRBV20-1
j_gene: TRBJ2-7

CDR3aa: CASSEAGLAISEQFF
v_gene: TRBV9
j_gene: TRBJ2-1

CDR3aa: CASSHRDEAFF
v_gene: TRBV16
j_gene: TRBJ1-1

CDR3aa: CATSQKETQYF
v_gene: TRBV15
j_gene: TRBJ2-5

CDR3aa: CASSHGGLPYEQYF
v_gene: TRBV3-1
j_gene: TRBJ2-7

CDR3aa: CSARDPTLGEQFF
v_gene: TRBV20-1
j_gene: TRBJ2-1

CDR3aa: CASSPRGTTSLTDTQYF
v_gene: TRBV4-1
j_gene: TRBJ2-3

CDR3aa: CASSGSAQPQHF
v_gene: TRBV12-3/TRBV12-4
j_gene: TRBJ1-5

CDR3aa: CASSGHPAKSSYNSPLHF
v_gene: TRBV6-1
j_gene: TRBJ1-6

CDR3aa: CATSDPRRTTYEQYF
v_gene: TRBV24-1
j_gene: TRBJ2-7

CDR3aa: CASSSSSLGGKETQYF
v_gene: TRBV7-6
j_gene: TRBJ2-5

CDR3aa: CASSSFPGDTQYF
v_gene: TRBV9
j_gene: TRBJ2-3

CDR3aa: CATSREPLDPDTQYF
v_gene: TRBV15
j_gene: TRBJ2-3

CDR3aa: CATSSSIWASDTQYF
v_gene: TRBV15
j_gene: TRBJ2-3

CDR3aa: CASSLGPVAGDEQYF
v_gene: TRBV7-2
j_gene: TRBJ2-7

CDR3aa: CASSFQPGLTHNEQFF
v_gene: TRBV5-1
j_gene: TRBJ2-1

CDR3aa: CASSPDRGRDYGYTF
v_gene: TRBV6-6
j_gene: TRBJ1-2

CDR3aa: CASSQRGSGANVLTF
v_gene: TRBV3-1
j_gene: TRBJ2-6

CDR3aa: CATSEGWAYNEQFF
v_gene: TRBV24-1
j_gene: TRBJ2-1

CDR3aa: CASSQTNSPLHF
v_gene: TRBV11-3
j_gene: TRBJ1-6

CDR3aa: CASVSETSLPDEQFF
v_gene: TRBV6-6
j_gene: TRBJ2-1

CDR3aa: CASSPIGGLYNEQFF
v_gene: TRBV3-1
j_gene: TRBJ2-1

CDR3aa: CSVEVGVGLTDTQYF
v_gene: TRBV29-1
j_gene: TRBJ2-3

CDR3aa: CASTPGQEFYGYTF
v_gene: TRBV12-3/TRBV12-4
j_gene: TRBJ1-2

CDR3aa: CASRTRTGELFF
v_gene: TRBV28
j_gene: TRBJ2-2

CDR3aa: CASSIRRANTGELFF
v_gene: TRBV6-5
j_gene: TRBJ2-2

CDR3aa: CSAARGDNEKLFF
v_gene: TRBV29-1
j_gene: TRBJ1-4

CDR3aa: CASSVEGGDYTGELFF
v_gene: TRBV9
j_gene: TRBJ2-2

CDR3aa: CASSVGQLSYEQYF
v_gene: TRBV5-1
j_gene: TRBJ2-7

CDR3aa: CASSLLGGTGVEYNEQFF
v_gene: TRBV7-7
j_gene: TRBJ2-1

CDR3aa: CASSPGQGAETQYF
v_gene: TRBV6-6
j_gene: TRBJ2-5

CDR3aa: CASSQTGTGANVLTF
v_gene: TRBV5-1
j_gene: TRBJ2-6

CDR3aa: CASSQVRDGNTIYF
v_gene: TRBV4-1
j_gene: TRBJ1-3

CDR3aa: CASSSRQGFETDGYTF
v_gene: TRBV7-8
j_gene: TRBJ1-2

CDR3aa: CAINREGDGNTIYF
v_gene: TRBV10-3
j_gene: TRBJ1-3

CDR3aa: CASSLVALAGGHLYF
v_gene: TRBV5-1
j_gene: TRBJ2-3

CDR3aa: CASRIPQGDTQYF
v_gene: TRBV18
j_gene: TRBJ2-3

CDR3aa: CSVAWGADTQYF
v_gene: TRBV29-1
j_gene: TRBJ2-3

CDR3aa: CASSRDSRQETQYF
v_gene: TRBV19
j_gene: TRBJ2-5

CDR3aa: CASSRSFSDTQYF
v_gene: TRBV6-2/TRBV6-3
j_gene: TRBJ2-3